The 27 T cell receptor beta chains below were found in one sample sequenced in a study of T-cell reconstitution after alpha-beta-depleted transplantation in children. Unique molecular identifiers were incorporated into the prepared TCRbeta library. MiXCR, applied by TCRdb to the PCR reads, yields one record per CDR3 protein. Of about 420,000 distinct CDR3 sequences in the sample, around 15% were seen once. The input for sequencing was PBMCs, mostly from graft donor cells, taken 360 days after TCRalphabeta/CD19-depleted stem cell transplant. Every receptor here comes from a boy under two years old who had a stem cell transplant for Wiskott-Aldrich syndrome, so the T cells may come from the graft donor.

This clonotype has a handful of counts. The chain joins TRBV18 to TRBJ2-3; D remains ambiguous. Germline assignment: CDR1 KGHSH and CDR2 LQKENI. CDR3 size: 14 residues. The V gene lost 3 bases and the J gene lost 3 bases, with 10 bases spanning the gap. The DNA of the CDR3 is TGTGCCAGCTCACCGTTACATGGTACAGATACGCAGTATTTT. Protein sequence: CASSPLHGTDTQYF.

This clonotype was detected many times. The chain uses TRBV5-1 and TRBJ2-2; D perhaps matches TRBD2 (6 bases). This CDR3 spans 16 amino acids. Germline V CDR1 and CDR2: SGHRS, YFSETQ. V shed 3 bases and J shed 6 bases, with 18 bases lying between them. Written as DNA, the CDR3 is TGCGCCAGCAGCTCTTGGGACTGGACCCGATCCGGGGAGCTGTTTTTT. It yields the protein CASSSWDWTRSGELFF.

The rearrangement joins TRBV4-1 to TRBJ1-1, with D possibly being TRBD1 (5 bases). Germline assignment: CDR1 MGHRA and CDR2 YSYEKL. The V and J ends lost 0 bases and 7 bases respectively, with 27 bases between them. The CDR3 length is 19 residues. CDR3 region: CASSQEGRLEQATYDEAFF. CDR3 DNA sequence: TGCGCCAGCAGCCAAGAAGGACGTCTGGAACAGGCCACGTACGATGAAGCTTTCTTT.

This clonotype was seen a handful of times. The CDR3 nucleotides read TGTGCCAGCTCACCCCGGAGGGCCGGAGACGGGGAGCTGTTTTTT. Encoded protein: CASSPRRAGDGELFF. This rearrangement joins TRBV18 to TRBJ2-2, with D possibly TRBD2 on 6 matching bases. From germline, CDR1 is KGHSH and CDR2 LQKENI. There are 15 residues in the CDR3. Trimming took off 3 bases at V and 7 bases at J, with 15 bases between the two ends.

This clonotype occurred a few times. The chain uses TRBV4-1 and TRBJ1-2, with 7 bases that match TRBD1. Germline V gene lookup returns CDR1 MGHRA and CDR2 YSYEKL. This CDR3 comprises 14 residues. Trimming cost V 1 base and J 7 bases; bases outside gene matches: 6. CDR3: CASSQGGTGVGYTF. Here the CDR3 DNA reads TGCGCCAGCAGCCAAGGTGGAACAGGGGTTGGCTACACCTTC.

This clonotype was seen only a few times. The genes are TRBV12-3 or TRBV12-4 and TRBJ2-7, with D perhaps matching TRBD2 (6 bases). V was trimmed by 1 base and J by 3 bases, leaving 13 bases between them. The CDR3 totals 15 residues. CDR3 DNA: TGTGCCAGCAGTTTAGGGGGGGACTGGTTCTACGAGCAGTACTTC. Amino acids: CASSLGGDWFYEQYF.

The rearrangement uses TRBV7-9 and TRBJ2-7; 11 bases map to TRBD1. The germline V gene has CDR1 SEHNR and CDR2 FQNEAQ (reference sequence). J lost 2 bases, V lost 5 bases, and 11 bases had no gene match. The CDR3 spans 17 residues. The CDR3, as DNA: TGTGCCAGCAGCGCAGGACAGGGGGCGACGGCGCCCTACGAGCAGTACTTC. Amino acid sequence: CASSAGQGATAPYEQYF.

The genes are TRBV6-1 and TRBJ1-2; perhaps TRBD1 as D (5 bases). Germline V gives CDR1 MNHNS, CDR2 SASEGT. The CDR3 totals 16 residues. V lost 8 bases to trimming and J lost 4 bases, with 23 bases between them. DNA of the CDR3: TGTGCCAGCTGTAGGGGCCAAAGTGCAGCGGCCTATGGCTACACCTTC. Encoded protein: CASCRGQSAAAYGYTF.

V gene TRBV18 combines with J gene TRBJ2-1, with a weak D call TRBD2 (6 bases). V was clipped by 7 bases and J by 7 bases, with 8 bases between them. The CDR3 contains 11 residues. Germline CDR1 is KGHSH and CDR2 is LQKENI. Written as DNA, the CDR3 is TGTGCCAGCTGGGCGGGGAATGAGCAGTTCTTC. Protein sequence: CASWAGNEQFF.

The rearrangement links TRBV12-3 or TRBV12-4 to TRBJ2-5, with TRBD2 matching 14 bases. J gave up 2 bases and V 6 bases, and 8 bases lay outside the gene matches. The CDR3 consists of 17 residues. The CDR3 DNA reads TGTGCCAGCAGCTTCGGACTAGCGGGGGGTCGGCAAGAGACCCAGTACTTC. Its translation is CASSFGLAGGRQETQYF.

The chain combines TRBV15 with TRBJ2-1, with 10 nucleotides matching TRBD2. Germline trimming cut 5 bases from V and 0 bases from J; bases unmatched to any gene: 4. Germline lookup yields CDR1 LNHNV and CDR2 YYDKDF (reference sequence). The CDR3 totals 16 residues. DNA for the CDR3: TGTGCCACCAGCTTTCCTAGCGGGAGCTCCTACAATGAGCAGTTCTTC. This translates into CATSFPSGSSYNEQFF.

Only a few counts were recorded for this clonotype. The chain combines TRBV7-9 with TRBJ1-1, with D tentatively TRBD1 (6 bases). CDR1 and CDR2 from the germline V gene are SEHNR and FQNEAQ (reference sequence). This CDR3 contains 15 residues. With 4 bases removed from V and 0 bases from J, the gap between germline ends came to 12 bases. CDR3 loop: CASSYSQGMNTEAFF. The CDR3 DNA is TGTGCCAGCAGCTATTCACAGGGTATGAACACTGAAGCTTTCTTT.

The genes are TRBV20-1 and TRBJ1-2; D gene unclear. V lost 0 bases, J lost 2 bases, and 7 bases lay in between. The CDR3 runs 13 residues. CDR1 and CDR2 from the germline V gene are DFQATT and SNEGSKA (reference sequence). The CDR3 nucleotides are TGCAGTGCTAGAGATAGACAAAACTATGGCTACACCTTC. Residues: CSARDRQNYGYTF.

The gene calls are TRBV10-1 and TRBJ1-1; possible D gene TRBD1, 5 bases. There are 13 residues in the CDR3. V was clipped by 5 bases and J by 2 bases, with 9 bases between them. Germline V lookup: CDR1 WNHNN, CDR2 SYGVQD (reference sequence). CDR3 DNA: TGCGCCAGCAGTTTCGGACATAACACTGAAGCTTTCTTT. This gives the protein CASSFGHNTEAFF.

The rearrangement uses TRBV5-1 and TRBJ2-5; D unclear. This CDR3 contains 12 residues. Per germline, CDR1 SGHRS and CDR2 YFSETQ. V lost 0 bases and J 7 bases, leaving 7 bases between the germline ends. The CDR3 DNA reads TGCGCCAGCAGCTTGGATGGTTGGACCCAGTACTTC. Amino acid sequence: CASSLDGWTQYF.

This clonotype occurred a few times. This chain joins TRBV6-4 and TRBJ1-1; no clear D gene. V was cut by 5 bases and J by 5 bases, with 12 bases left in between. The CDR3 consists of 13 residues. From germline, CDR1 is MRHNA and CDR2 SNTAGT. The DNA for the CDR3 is TGTGCCAGCAGTTTAGAAGATGGGACTGAAGCTTTCTTT. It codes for CASSLEDGTEAFF.

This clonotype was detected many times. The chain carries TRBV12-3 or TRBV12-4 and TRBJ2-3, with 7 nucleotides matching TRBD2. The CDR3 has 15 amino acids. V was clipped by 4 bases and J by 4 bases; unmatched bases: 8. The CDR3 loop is CASSSKGLRADTQYF. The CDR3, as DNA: TGTGCCAGCAGTTCGAAGGGACTAAGGGCAGATACGCAGTATTTT.

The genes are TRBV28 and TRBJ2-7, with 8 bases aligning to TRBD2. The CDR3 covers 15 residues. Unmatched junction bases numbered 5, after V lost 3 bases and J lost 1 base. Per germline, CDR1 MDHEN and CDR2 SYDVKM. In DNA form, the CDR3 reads TGTGCCAGCAGTTTTAGAAGACTAGCGTCCTACGAGCAGTACTTC. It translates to CASSFRRLASYEQYF. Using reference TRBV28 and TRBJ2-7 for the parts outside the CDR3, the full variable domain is DVKVTQSSRYLVKRTGEKVFLECVQDMDHENMFWYRQDPGLGLRLIYFSYDVKMKEKGDIPEGYSVSREKKERFSLILESASTNQTSMYLCASSFRRLASYEQYFGPGTRLTVT.

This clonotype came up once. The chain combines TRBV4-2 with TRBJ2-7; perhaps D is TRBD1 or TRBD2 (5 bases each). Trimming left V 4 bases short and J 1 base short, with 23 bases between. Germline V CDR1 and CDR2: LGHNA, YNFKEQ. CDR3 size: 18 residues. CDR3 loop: CASSLNGSWGTSSYEQYF. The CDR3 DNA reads TGTGCCAGCAGCCTCAATGGGTCATGGGGGACGTCGTCCTACGAGCAGTACTTC.

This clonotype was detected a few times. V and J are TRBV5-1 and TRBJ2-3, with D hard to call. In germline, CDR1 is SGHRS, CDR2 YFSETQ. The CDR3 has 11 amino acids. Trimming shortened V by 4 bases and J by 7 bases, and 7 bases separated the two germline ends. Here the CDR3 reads CASSPGYTQYF. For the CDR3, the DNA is TGCGCCAGCAGCCCGGGTTATACGCAGTATTTT.

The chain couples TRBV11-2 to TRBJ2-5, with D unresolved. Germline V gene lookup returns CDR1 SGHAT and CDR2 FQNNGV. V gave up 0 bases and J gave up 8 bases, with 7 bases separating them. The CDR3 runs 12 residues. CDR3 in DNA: TGTGCCAGCAGCTTAGATCCGGTCACCCAGTACTTC. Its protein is CASSLDPVTQYF.

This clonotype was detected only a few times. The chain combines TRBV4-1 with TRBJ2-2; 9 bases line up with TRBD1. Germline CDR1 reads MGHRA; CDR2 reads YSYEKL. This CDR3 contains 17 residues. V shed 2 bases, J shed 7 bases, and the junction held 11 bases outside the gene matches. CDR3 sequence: CASSQRLRTGAGGELFF. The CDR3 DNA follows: TGCGCCAGCAGCCAAAGGCTCAGGACAGGGGCGGGCGGGGAGCTGTTTTTT.

CDR3 amino acids: CASSSPGLSTDTQYF. CDR3 DNA: TGTGCCAGCAGTTCGCCGGGACTGAGCACAGATACGCAGTATTTT. The rearrangement links TRBV12-3 or TRBV12-4 to TRBJ2-3; tentative D call: TRBD2 (6 bases). Trimming shortened V by 4 bases and J by 0 bases, and 11 bases separated the two germline ends. This CDR3 comprises 15 residues.

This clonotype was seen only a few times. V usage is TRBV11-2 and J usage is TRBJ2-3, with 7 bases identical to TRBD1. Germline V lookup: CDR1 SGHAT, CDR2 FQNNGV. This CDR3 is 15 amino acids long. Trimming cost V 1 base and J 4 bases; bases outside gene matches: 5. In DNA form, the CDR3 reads TGTGCCAGCAGCTTAGTGACAGGGTGGGCAGATACGCAGTATTTT. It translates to CASSLVTGWADTQYF.

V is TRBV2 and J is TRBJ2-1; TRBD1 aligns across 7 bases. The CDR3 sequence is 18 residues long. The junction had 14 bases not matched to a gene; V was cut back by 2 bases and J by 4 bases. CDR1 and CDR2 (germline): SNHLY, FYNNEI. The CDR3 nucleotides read TGTGCCAGCAGTGAAAGGGGGACAGCTTACACTTCTTACAATGAGCAGTTCTTC. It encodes CASSERGTAYTSYNEQFF.

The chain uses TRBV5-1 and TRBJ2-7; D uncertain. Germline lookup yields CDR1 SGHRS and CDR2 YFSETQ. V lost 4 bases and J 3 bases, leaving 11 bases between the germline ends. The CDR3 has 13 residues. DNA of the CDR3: TGCGCCAGCAGCAATGGGCGGTTCTACGAGCAGTACTTC. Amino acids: CASSNGRFYEQYF.

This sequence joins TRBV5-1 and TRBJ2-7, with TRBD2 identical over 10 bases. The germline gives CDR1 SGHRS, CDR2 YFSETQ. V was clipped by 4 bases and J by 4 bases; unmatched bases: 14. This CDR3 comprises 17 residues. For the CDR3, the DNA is TGCGCCAGCAGCAATGGGATTGTTAGCGGGGGGTCTTACGAGCAGTACTTC. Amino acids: CASSNGIVSGGSYEQYF. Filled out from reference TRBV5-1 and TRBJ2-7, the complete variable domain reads KAGVTQTPRYLIKTRGQQVTLSCSPISGHRSVSWYQQTPGQGLQFLFEYFSETQRNKGNFPGRFSGRQFSNSRSEMNVSTLELGDSALYLCASSNGIVSGGSYEQYFGPGTRLTVT.